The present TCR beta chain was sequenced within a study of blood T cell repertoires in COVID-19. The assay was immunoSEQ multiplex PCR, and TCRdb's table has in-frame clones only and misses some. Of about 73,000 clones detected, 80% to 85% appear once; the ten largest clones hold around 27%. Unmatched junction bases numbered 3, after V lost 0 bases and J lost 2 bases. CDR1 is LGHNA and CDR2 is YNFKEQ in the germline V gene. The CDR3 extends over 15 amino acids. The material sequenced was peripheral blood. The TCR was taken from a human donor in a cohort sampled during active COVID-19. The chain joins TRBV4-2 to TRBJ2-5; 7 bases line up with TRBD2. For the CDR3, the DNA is TGTGCCAGCAGCCAAGATGGGACTACACAAGAGACCCAGTACTTC. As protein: CASSQDGTTQETQYF.